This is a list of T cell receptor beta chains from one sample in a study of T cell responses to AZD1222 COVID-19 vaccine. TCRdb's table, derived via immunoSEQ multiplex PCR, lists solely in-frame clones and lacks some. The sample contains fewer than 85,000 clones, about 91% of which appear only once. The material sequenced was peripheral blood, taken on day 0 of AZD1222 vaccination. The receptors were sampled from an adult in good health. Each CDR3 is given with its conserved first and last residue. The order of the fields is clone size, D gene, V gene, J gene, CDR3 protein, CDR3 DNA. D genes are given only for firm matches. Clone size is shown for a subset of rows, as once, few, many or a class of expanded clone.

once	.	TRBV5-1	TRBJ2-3	CASSITGFGSDTQYF	TGCGCCAGCAGCATAACAGGTTTCGGTTCCGATACGCAGTATTTT
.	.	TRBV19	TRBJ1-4	CASANTRGRGEKLFF	TGTGCCAGTGCTAACACAAGGGGACGTGGAGAAAAACTGTTTTTT
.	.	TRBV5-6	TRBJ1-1	CASSLGDTEAFF	TGTGCCAGCAGCTTGGGAGACACTGAAGCTTTCTTT
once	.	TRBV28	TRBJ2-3	CASSLKFGADTQYF	TGTGCCAGCAGTTTAAAATTTGGTGCAGATACGCAGTATTTT
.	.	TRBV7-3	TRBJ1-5	CASSPGVDQPQHF	TGTGCCAGCAGCCCAGGTGTTGATCAGCCCCAGCATTTT
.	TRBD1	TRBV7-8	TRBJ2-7	CASSLAGQYEQYF	TGTGCCAGCAGCTTAGCGGGACAGTACGAGCAGTACTTC
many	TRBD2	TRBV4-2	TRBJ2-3	CASSSFSGSTDTQYF	TGTGCCAGCAGCAGTTTTAGCGGGTCTACAGATACGCAGTATTTT
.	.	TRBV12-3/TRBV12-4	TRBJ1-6	CASTQGGSPLHF	TGTGCCAGCACCCAGGGAGGTTCACCCCTCCACTTT
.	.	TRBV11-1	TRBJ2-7	CASSLDGSFNYEQYF	TGTGCCAGCAGCTTGGACGGATCTTTCAATTACGAGCAGTACTTC
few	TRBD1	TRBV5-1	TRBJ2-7	CASSLAQGVGEQYF	TGCGCCAGCAGCTTGGCACAGGGGGTTGGCGAGCAGTACTTC
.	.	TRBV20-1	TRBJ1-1	CSASRGPEAFF	TGCAGTGCTTCCCGGGGCCCTGAAGCTTTCTTT
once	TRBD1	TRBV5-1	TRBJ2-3	CASSSGTGKGFDTQYF	TGCGCCAGCAGCTCAGGGACAGGGAAGGGCTTTGATACGCAGTATTTT
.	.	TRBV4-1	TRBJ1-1	CASSRQLFGNTEAFF	TGCGCCAGCAGCCGACAACTATTCGGGAACACTGAAGCTTTCTTT
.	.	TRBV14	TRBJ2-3	CASSLYRVTDTQYF	TGTGCCAGCAGTCTCTACAGGGTCACAGATACGCAGTATTTT
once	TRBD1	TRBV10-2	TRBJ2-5	CASSESTGRSQETQYF	TGCGCCAGCAGTGAGTCGACAGGGAGAAGTCAAGAGACCCAGTACTTC
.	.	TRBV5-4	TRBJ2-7	CASSFQGGSYEQYF	TGTGCCAGCAGCTTCCAGGGGGGAAGTTACGAGCAGTACTTC
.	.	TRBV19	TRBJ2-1	CASSTIPLGTGSLDEQFF	TGTGCCAGTAGTACCATACCACTAGGTACAGGGTCCCTAGATGAGCAGTTCTTC
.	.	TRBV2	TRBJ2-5	CASSAIAQETQYF	TGTGCCAGCAGTGCCATCGCGCAAGAGACCCAGTACTTC
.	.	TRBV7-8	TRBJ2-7	CASSLFETAYEQYF	TGTGCCAGCAGCTTATTTGAGACAGCCTACGAGCAGTACTTC
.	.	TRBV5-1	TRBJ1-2	CASTPPSGDYGYTF	TGCGCCAGCACCCCCCCGTCGGGCGACTATGGCTACACCTTC